This TCR beta chain stems from a study of immune aging and cytomegalovirus after organ transplant (dated by TCRdb to the early 2020s). At the level of the whole study: Three-drug immunosuppression with prednisone, tacrolimus, and mycophenolate was given to all transplant recipients.

The library came from single-cell sequencing. The reads were generated on an Illumina NovaSeq 6000. The BD Rhapsody Targeted mRNA and AbSeq Reagent Kit was used in a microwell format for cell capture and library preparation. Libraries were prepared to cover TCR, sample tags, AbSeq, and targeted mRNA from the Human T-Cell Expression Panel plus custom TOX and TOX2 primers. Libraries were sequenced on an Illumina NovaSeq. The source study handled its data this way. The analysis covered 10,000 to 13,000 cells in total, of which around 7,100 were CD8 T cells and some 4,000 were CD8 T cells with an identifiable TCR CDR3. The BD Rhapsody Targeted Analysis Pipeline, including V(D)J processing, was run on the Seven Bridges Genomics platform to process the raw data. Quality control, Sample Tag demultiplexing with Lex-BDSMK, clone identification with VDJ Explorer, and Seurat clustering were performed in SeqGeq 1.6.0. A clone was considered non-expanded if it made up <1% of CD8 T cells, and considered a clonal expansion if it made up >2.5% of the sample. TCRdb reran the public reads through fastp at Q25 and MiXCR, keeping productive beta chains. Each record represents a unique CDR3 protein, reported with the most common genes and DNA among its rows. The V and J calls and clone size are TCRdb's, not the authors'. The sample table lists roughly 23,000 distinct CDR3 sequences, about a third of them with a count of one. The top ten clones comprise around 25% of the sample.

The CDR3 numbers 15 residues from cysteine through phenylalanine. The retained sequence is limited to the CDR3, 45 bases, with the frame set at the first base. The germline V gene provides CDR1 MNHNS and CDR2 SASEGT. From V the trimming removes 4 bases and from J it removes 3 bases, while the gene matches leave 5 bases of the junction unaccounted for. Beyond this particular receptor, the publication reports: Post-transplant increases in aged-phenotype cells were observed regardless of clone size, following viremia and occurring earlier in large clones (days 200-264) than in small clones. Since the sequencing data did not include a CD57 measurement, a conservative gene-based definition of aging was used in its place. Large clones contained a bigger proportion of TEMRA cells, and over time the seven largest clones (around 2,000 cells) picked up aged and TEMRA cells and lost TCM cells.

The time point label of this sample denotes: five sample-tagged time points from pre-transplant (day -1) to day 368 post-transplant, pooled. After thawing, PBMC were stimulated with a CMV IE-1 overlapping peptide library for approximately twelve hours, with no transport inhibitors added. After being thawed and rested overnight, the cells were stimulated in R10 medium along with CD28/CD49d costimulation. The IE-1 peptide library consisted of 15-amino-acid peptides overlapping by 11 amino acids. Each time point was barcoded with BD Single-Cell Multiplexing Kit Sample Tags, pooled, and stained with oligo-conjugated anti-CD45RA plus sorting antibodies. A BD FACSAria III was used to sort CMV-responsive CD8+CD137+ and CD4+CD154+ T cells at 4-way purity. Blood samples were drawn into EDTA vacutainers and processed by Ficoll gradient within 1-24 hours. Notes on this clonotype: It has no known antigen specificity. No much larger clone exists at a distance of one base, and base qualities are not known.

The origin of this receptor is a female donor who had a heart transplant and CMV viremia. The sequencing here drew on CMV peptide-activated CD4+ and CD8+ T cells sorted from blood, taken at five time points, pooled. The cell subset or site label, as the study defines it: sorted CD8+CD137+ and CD4+CD154+ T cells after around 12 h CMV IE-1 peptide stimulation. The chain employs TRBV6-1 and TRBJ2-2; TRBD1 matches 7 bases in the middle. The CDR3 here reads CASSARGRYTGELFF. Read as DNA, the sequence is TGTGCCAGCAGTGCGAGGGGGCGTTACACCGGGGAGCTGTTTTTT.